The present entry profiles one TCR beta chain with its context. The antigen it binds to is not known. No base quality values were provided; no much bigger clone lies one nucleotide off. Each collaborating institution followed its own protocols to collect whole blood in K2EDTA tubes. Collaborator samples were shipped for TCRbeta analysis as frozen whole blood, isolated PBMCs, or DNA extracted from either sample type. The immunoSEQ Assay, a bias-controlled multiplex PCR, was used to amplify TCRbeta CDR3 regions from genomic DNA. The original methods were these. The number of nucleated cells in each sample was estimated by amplification of reference gene primers within the assay. Sequence reads were collapsed and filtered to measure the absolute abundance of every unique TCRbeta CDR3 rearrangement. Productive Simpson clonality was computed per sample as the square root of Simpson's diversity index over productive rearrangements. Drawn from immuneACCESS, this table holds only the in-frame rearrangements with V and J called that TCRdb kept. Clones are partly lost; checked studies trace under half to an unresolved V gene and leave the rest unexplained. That table furnishes V, J and clone size, whereas the DNA furnished D and trimming. This sample gives some 270,000 clones in total; approximately 89% of them show up just once. The ten largest make up around 8.8% of the sample.

Sequences SGHVS (CDR1) and FQNEAQ (CDR2) are obtained from the germline V gene. The CDR3, cysteine through phenylalanine, is 13 amino acids long. Just CDR3 DNA is preserved here, 39 bases in frame from base 1. V sheds 1 base and J sheds 6 bases, leaving 9 bases between their ends. These data originate in a study of blood T cell repertoires in COVID-19 (dated by TCRdb to the early 2020s). About the study as a whole: Collaborator samples came from the United States, Italy and Spain and covered acute and convalescent phases of COVID-19. The material from the prospective study consisted of cDNA or gDNA derived from T cells, B-cell-depleted T cells, or PBMCs. Subjects who had been exposed to COVID-19, were actively infected with it, or had recovered from it provided the deeply sampled blood TCRbeta repertoires that made up the dataset. The repertoires were made available in a free public database intended to serve as a resource for research on the immune response to SARS-CoV-2. Samples were obtained from the ongoing ImmuneRACE study (first 160 participants) and from 950 to 1,500 subjects provided by 6 global collaborators. A de-identified subject ID, COVID-19 status, age in years and sex were almost always included in the sample metadata. Where HLA class I and class II types were available, the types were taken from metadata supplied by the sample provider, not from assay-based typing. Study-wide conclusions, independent of this receptor: Clinical and demographic metadata were provided uncurated, with the amount varying by source and participant.

Input material: peripheral blood. The clonotype originates from a man between 40 and 49 years old with active or convalescent COVID-19. Recombination joined TRBV7-8 with TRBJ1-2; TRBD1 might be the D gene, on 5 matching bases. The CDR3 protein is CASSLGGVNGYTF. Here is the DNA: TGTGCCAGCAGCTTAGGGGGCGTCAATGGCTACACCTTC.